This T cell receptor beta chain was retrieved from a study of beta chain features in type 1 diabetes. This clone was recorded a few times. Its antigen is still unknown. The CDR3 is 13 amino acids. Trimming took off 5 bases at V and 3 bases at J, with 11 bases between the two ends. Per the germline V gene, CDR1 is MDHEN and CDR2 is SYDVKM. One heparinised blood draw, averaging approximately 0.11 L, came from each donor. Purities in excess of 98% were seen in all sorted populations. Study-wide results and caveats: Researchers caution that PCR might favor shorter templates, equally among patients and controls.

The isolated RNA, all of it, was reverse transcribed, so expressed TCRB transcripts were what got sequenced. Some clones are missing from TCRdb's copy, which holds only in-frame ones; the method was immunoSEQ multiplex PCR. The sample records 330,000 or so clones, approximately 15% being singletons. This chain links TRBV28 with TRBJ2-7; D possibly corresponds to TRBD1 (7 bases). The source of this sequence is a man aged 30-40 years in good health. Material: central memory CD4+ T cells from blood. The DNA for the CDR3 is TGTGCCAGCAGTGCGGGACAGCTCTACGAGCAGTACTTC. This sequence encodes CASSAGQLYEQYF.